These T cell receptor beta chains were read from a single sample in a study of blood T cell repertoires in COVID-19. Profiling relied on immunoSEQ multiplex PCR, and the TCRdb table lists in-frame clones only, not all of them. Of 200,000 to 300,000 clones in the sample, about 91% were seen once. Sequences were obtained from peripheral blood. The receptors were sampled from a person under 35 with COVID-19, enrolled during active disease. Each CDR3 is given with its conserved first and last residue. A D gene is named only where the DNA matches it firmly. Some rows have no size entry. The others give once, few or many, or a class for an expanded clone.

D gene | V gene | clone size | CDR3 protein
TRBD2 | TRBV5-1 | . | CASSLGVAGGSEQYF
. | TRBV7-2 | . | CASSLWQGGSEKLFF
. | TRBV6-6 | . | CACRRDRTDTQYF
. | TRBV10-3 | . | CAISEQTGVDEQFF
. | TRBV7-2 | once | CASSLGALGEQFF
. | TRBV5-6 | . | CASRAGTQIISYNEQFF
TRBD1 | TRBV2 | . | CASSGQGWNTEAFF
TRBD2 | TRBV11-2 | . | CASSLEFSGRSEQYF
. | TRBV6-2/TRBV6-3 | . | CASSPFRETQYF
. | TRBV5-1 | . | CASGRTPQETQYF
. | TRBV27 | few | CASSLGGARVDTEAFF
TRBD1 | TRBV4-1 | . | CASSQDRTGVYEQYF
TRBD1 | TRBV18 | few | CASSPQGGTGSTGELFF
TRBD1 | TRBV28 | . | CASSFIEVKGADEQYF
TRBD1 | TRBV6-1 | . | CASGDRVSPYGYTF